These 29 T cell receptor beta chains were all obtained from the same sample, sequenced in a study of identical twins' blood T cells. TCRdb independently ran MiXCR on the 5' RACE reads; one entry per CDR3 protein. This repertoire shows 350,000 to 400,000 distinct CDR3 sequences, roughly 31% found once; its top ten account for 5.5% to 6.5%. The sequencing input was PBMCs. The source is a woman aged 18-49 years in good health.

The chain recombines TRBV6-2 or TRBV6-3 with TRBJ1-1, with D hard to call. The V end was cut by 2 bases, the J end by 1 base, with 8 bases between. The CDR3 runs to 14 residues. Germline assignment: CDR1 MNHEY and CDR2 SVGEGT. The CDR3 here is CASSYDLSNTEAFF. The DNA for the CDR3 is TGTGCCAGCAGTTACGACCTCTCGAACACTGAAGCTTTCTTT.

This clonotype was seen only a few times. The J gene is TRBJ2-7, the V gene TRBV5-1; D might be TRBD1 (6 bases). CDR1 is SGHRS and CDR2 is YFSETQ in the germline V gene. This CDR3 has 13 residues. V was pared by 4 bases and J by 6 bases, with 14 bases between. In DNA form, the CDR3 reads TGCGCCAGCAGCCTAGACTACAGGGCCGAGCAGTACTTC. Translating it yields CASSLDYRAEQYF.

At least ten counts were recorded for this clonotype. The V and J genes are TRBV11-2 and TRBJ1-3; unclear D gene. V lost 3 bases, J lost 9 bases, and 21 bases lay in between. CDR1 is SGHAT and CDR2 is FQNNGV in the germline V gene. The CDR3 loop spans 16 amino acids. CDR3 coding DNA: TGTGCCAGCAGCTTTTCGGGAACGTCTTCCCGAGGCACCATATATTTT. Translating gives CASSFSGTSSRGTIYF.

A few counts support this clonotype. The V call is TRBV20-1, the J call TRBJ1-1; D ambiguous. The length of the CDR3 is 12 residues. The V gene lost 3 bases and the J gene lost 0 bases, with 5 bases spanning the gap. Per germline, CDR1 DFQATT and CDR2 SNEGSKA (reference sequence). Written as DNA, the CDR3 is TGCAGTGCTAGCAGACTGAACACTGAAGCTTTCTTT. Protein product: CSASRLNTEAFF.

J is TRBJ2-1 and V is TRBV20-1; no firm D call. The CDR3 spans 14 residues. V lost 5 bases to trimming and J lost 9 bases, with 20 bases between them. Germline V gives CDR1 DFQATT, CDR2 SNEGSKA (reference sequence). In DNA form, the CDR3 reads TGCAGTGCTGGTCAGAGATGGGAAGGCGGTGAGCAGTTCTTC. Its protein is CSAGQRWEGGEQFF.

This clonotype was detected a few times. This chain uses TRBV20-1 with TRBJ2-5; D call uncertain. Trimming took 0 bases from V and 4 from J, leaving 9 bases between them. Germline V CDR1 and CDR2: DFQATT, SNEGSKA (reference sequence). The CDR3 runs 13 residues. CDR3 bases: TGCAGTGCTAGAGAGGGAATACTAGAGACCCAGTACTTC. This gives the protein CSAREGILETQYF.

The rearrangement uses TRBV20-1 and TRBJ1-2; no definite D call. The CDR3 length is 14 residues. V gave up 1 base and J gave up 7 bases, with 16 bases separating them. Germline V lookup: CDR1 DFQATT, CDR2 SNEGSKA (reference sequence). The CDR3 DNA reads as TGCAGTGCTAGAGGGTCCCATTATCTACGTGGCTACACCTTC. Residues: CSARGSHYLRGYTF.

This clonotype has more than one count but fewer than ten. The J gene is TRBJ2-7, the V gene TRBV4-3; TRBD1 matches 7 bases. The germline gives CDR1 LGHNA, CDR2 YSLEER. The CDR3 extends over 19 amino acids. J lost 2 bases, V lost 2 bases, and 18 bases had no gene match. The CDR3 spells CASSQSQIQDRTSTYEQYF. CDR3 sequence (DNA): TGCGCCAGCAGCCAATCGCAGATTCAGGACAGGACATCTACCTACGAGCAGTACTTC.

The chain links TRBV20-1 to TRBJ2-1, with TRBD2 matching over 11 bases. Looked up from germline, CDR1 is DFQATT and CDR2 is SNEGSKA (reference sequence). Losses at the gene ends were 3 bases for V and 7 bases for J; bases not matched to a gene: 8. This CDR3 spans 15 amino acids. Here the CDR3 reads CSARQTSGSWNEQFF. CDR3 sequence (DNA): TGCAGTGCTAGGCAAACTAGCGGGAGTTGGAATGAGCAGTTCTTC.

This clonotype was recorded a few times. This chain connects TRBV7-7 to TRBJ1-1, with D possibly TRBD1 on 5 matching bases. V lost 5 bases and J lost 5, with 15 bases in between. The CDR3 is 14 residues long. Germline V lookup: CDR1 SSHAT, CDR2 FNYEAQ (reference sequence). CDR3 residues: CASSPGLGRTEAFF. The CDR3 bases are TGTGCCAGCAGCCCGGGACTCGGGCGGACTGAAGCTTTCTTT.

V usage is TRBV7-2 and J usage is TRBJ2-7, with D hard to call. This CDR3 has 13 residues. V was clipped by 5 bases and J by 0 bases, with 8 bases between them. Germline loops: CDR1 SGHTA, CDR2 FQGNSA. Here the CDR3 reads CASSLKNSYEQYF. The DNA for the CDR3 is TGTGCCAGCAGCCTGAAAAACTCCTACGAGCAGTACTTC.

V and J are TRBV3-1 and TRBJ1-2, with D tentatively TRBD1 (5 bases). The CDR3 contains 17 residues. V was pared by 0 bases and J by 8 bases, with 22 bases between. The germline CDR1 and CDR2 sequences are LGHDT and YNNKEL (reference sequence). This CDR3 is CASSQESNRGSRPGYTF. The CDR3 DNA reads as TGTGCCAGCAGCCAAGAATCCAATAGGGGATCAAGGCCCGGCTACACCTTC. Supplemented by reference TRBV3-1 and TRBJ1-2, the full variable domain reads DTAVSQTPKYLVTQMGNDKSIKCEQNLGHDTMYWYKQDSKKFLKIMFSYNNKELIINETVPNRFSPKSPDKAHLNLHINSLELGDSAVYFCASSQESNRGSRPGYTFGSGTRLTVV.

Only a few counts were recorded for this clonotype. The genes are TRBV6-5 and TRBJ1-3; the D is unclear. The ends were cut back, 6 bases at V and 3 bases at J, with 12 bases in the middle. This CDR3 has 14 amino acids. Germline V CDR1 and CDR2: MNHEY, SVGAGI. The CDR3 nucleotides are TGTGCCAGCAGCTCGGAGGGCTTTGGAAACACCATATATTTT. It codes for CASSSEGFGNTIYF.

The V and J genes are TRBV3-1 and TRBJ1-1; D may be TRBD1 (5 bases). Germline V lookup: CDR1 LGHDT, CDR2 YNNKEL (reference sequence). CDR3 size: 16 residues. V lost 5 bases and J lost 4, with 20 bases in between. The CDR3 spells CASSFSDTGPGTEAFF. CDR3 nucleotide sequence: TGTGCCAGCAGCTTTTCGGATACGGGGCCGGGCACTGAAGCTTTCTTT. Full variable domain (rest looked up from reference TRBV3-1 and TRBJ1-1): DTAVSQTPKYLVTQMGNDKSIKCEQNLGHDTMYWYKQDSKKFLKIMFSYNNKELIINETVPNRFSPKSPDKAHLNLHINSLELGDSAVYFCASSFSDTGPGTEAFFGQGTRLTVV.

The rearrangement uses TRBV7-9 and TRBJ2-7, with D hard to call. Trimming stripped 5 bases from V and 7 bases from J, with 15 bases between. The CDR3 totals 13 residues. The V gene's germline CDR1 is SEHNR and CDR2 FQNEAQ (reference sequence). The CDR3 spells CASSPSNQEEQYF. The CDR3 DNA reads as TGTGCCAGCAGCCCGTCGAATCAGGAAGAGCAGTACTTC.

The chain joins TRBV18 to TRBJ2-1; possible D gene TRBD2, 5 bases. Germline CDR1 KGHSH, CDR2 LQKENI. The V and J ends lost 3 bases and 10 bases respectively, with 10 bases between them. This CDR3 contains 12 residues. The CDR3 region is CASSPEEWEQFF. CDR3 DNA: TGTGCCAGCTCACCGGAGGAATGGGAGCAGTTCTTC.

As to this clonotype: At one end, the junction sequence differs from germline, possibly due to a read error. The J gene is TRBJ1-1, the V gene TRBV5-1; D is undetermined. Germline V gives CDR1 SGHRS, CDR2 YFSETQ. The CDR3 sequence is 16 residues long. DNA for the CDR3: TGCGCCAGTAGCTTGGCCCAAGCCGGGTGGTCCACTGAAGCTTTCTTT. Amino acids: CASSLAQAGWSTEAFF. Combining the CDR3 with reference TRBV5-1 and TRBJ1-1 gives the whole variable domain KAGVTQTPRYLIKTRGQQVTLSCSPISGHRSVSWYQQTPGQGLQFLFEYFSETQRNKGNFPGRFSGRQFSNSRSEMNVSTLELGDSALYLCASSLAQAGWSTEAFFGQGTRLTVV.

Note on this clonotype: This could be a read error, since a much larger clone is one nucleotide away. V usage is TRBV10-3 and J usage is TRBJ1-1; the D is unclear. V was clipped by 3 bases and J by 3 bases, with 11 bases between them. In germline, CDR1 is ENHRY, CDR2 SYGVKD. The CDR3 length is 14 residues. The CDR3 loop reads CAISDRGGDTEAFF. The CDR3 nucleotides are TGTGCCATCAGTGACCGGGGAGGCGACACTGAAGCTTTCTTT.

The rearrangement uses TRBV7-2 and TRBJ1-1; the D is unclear. CDR1 SGHTA and CDR2 FQGNSA come from the germline V gene. The CDR3 spans 14 residues. V dropped 2 bases and J dropped 4 bases, with 11 bases sitting between them. DNA for the CDR3: TGTGCCAGCAGCTTAATTCCAGGAGTCACTGAAGCTTTCTTT. Encoded protein: CASSLIPGVTEAFF.

Remarks on this clonotype: One end of the junction fails to match germline, which may point to a read error. V usage is TRBV27 and J usage is TRBJ2-3; TRBD2 might be the D (6 bases). From germline, CDR1 is MNHEY and CDR2 SMNVEV (reference sequence). The CDR3 totals 15 residues. The CDR3 reads CAGSLDGGLTDTQYF. CDR3 nucleotides: TGTGCCGGCAGTTTAGACGGGGGACTCACAGATACGCAGTATTTT.

This clonotype was seen ten or more times. This sequence joins TRBV29-1 and TRBJ2-5; 8 bases are a match to TRBD2. Germline CDR1 is SQVTM and CDR2 is ANQGSEA. The CDR3 is 16 amino acids. After removal of 0 bases from V and 2 bases from J, the junction contained 8 bases not matched to a gene. The CDR3 protein is CSVEDGGLAGQETQYF. The DNA of the CDR3 is TGCAGCGTTGAAGATGGTGGTCTAGCGGGTCAAGAGACCCAGTACTTC.

This clonotype was seen more than once but under ten times. Compared with germline, one end of the junction differs, possibly owing to a read error. J is TRBJ2-1 and V is TRBV2; weak D call: TRBD1 (5 bases). Germline V gene lookup returns CDR1 SNHLY and CDR2 FYNNEI. This CDR3 region has 15 residues. The CDR3 DNA sequence: TGTGCCAGCAGTGAATCTCAGGGTTTCTACAATGGGCAGTTCTTC. Its protein is CASSESQGFYNGQFF.

The J gene is TRBJ2-2, the V gene TRBV6-2 or TRBV6-3; 10 bases match TRBD2. V lost 2 bases, J lost 15 bases, and 9 bases stayed unmatched. This CDR3 is built from 14 residues. From germline, CDR1 is MNHEY and CDR2 SVGEGT. As DNA, the CDR3 is TGTGCCAGCAGTTACAGGACTAGCGGTGGAGAGGTGTTTTTT. This codes for CASSYRTSGGEVFF.

The J gene is TRBJ1-3, the V gene TRBV9; a weak D match, TRBD1 (6 bases). V gave up 0 bases and J gave up 2 bases, with 12 bases separating them. From germline, CDR1 is SGDLS and CDR2 YYNGEE. The CDR3 spans 16 residues. Here the CDR3 DNA reads TGTGCCAGCAGCGTAGTTCCGGGGGCGGCTGGAAACACCATATATTTT. Protein sequence: CASSVVPGAAGNTIYF.

This clonotype was recorded a few times. V usage is TRBV30 and J usage is TRBJ1-1; TRBD1 agrees at 8 bases. CDR1 and CDR2 (germline): GTSNPN, SVGIG (reference sequence). V shed 3 bases, J shed 1 base, and the junction held 7 bases outside the gene matches. This CDR3 region has 15 residues. For the CDR3, the DNA is TGTGCCTGGAGCCTTCCGGACAGGGCGAACACTGAAGCTTTCTTT. Translated: CAWSLPDRANTEAFF.

The chain employs TRBV11-2 and TRBJ1-6, with D perhaps matching TRBD1 (5 bases). Trimming pared 5 bases from V and 10 bases from J, leaving 12 bases between. The CDR3 extends over 13 amino acids. Germline assignment: CDR1 SGHAT and CDR2 FQNNGV. Here the CDR3 reads CASSPGSSSPLHF. The CDR3 coding sequence is TGTGCCAGCAGCCCAGGGAGCAGCTCACCCCTCCACTTT. The whole variable domain, remainder taken from reference TRBV11-2 and TRBJ1-6, is EAGVAQSPRYKIIEKRQSVAFWCNPISGHATLYWYQQILGQGPKLLIQFQNNGVVDDSQLPKDRFSAERLKGVDSTLKIQPAKLEDSAVYLCASSPGSSSPLHFGNGTRLTVT.

This chain joins TRBV20-1 and TRBJ2-3; 8 bases fit TRBD2. This CDR3 has 15 residues. The germline V gene encodes CDR1 DFQATT and CDR2 SNEGSKA (reference sequence). The ends lost 0 bases at V and 6 bases at J; junction bases unmatched: 8. CDR3 loop: CSARDPRAGDDTQYF. As DNA, the CDR3 is TGCAGTGCTAGAGATCCAAGAGCGGGGGACGATACGCAGTATTTT.

V is TRBV29-1 and J is TRBJ1-5, with TRBD1 identical over 7 bases. Germline trimming cut 6 bases from V and 0 bases from J; bases unmatched to any gene: 5. Germline assignment: CDR1 SQVTM and CDR2 ANQGSEA. The CDR3 is 14 amino acids. The CDR3 spells CSVRQGYSNQPQHF. The CDR3 DNA reads as TGCAGCGTGCGACAGGGCTATAGCAATCAGCCCCAGCATTTT.

For this clonotype: At one of its ends the junction is not consistent with the germline gene, which may arise from a read error. The rearrangement links TRBV7-9 to TRBJ2-5; D could derive from TRBD1 or TRBD2 (5 bases each). CDR1 and CDR2 (germline): SEHNR, FQNEAQ (reference sequence). The CDR3 is 13 amino acids. The CDR3 DNA is TGTGCCAGCAGCTTAGAACGGGAAGGGACCCGGTACTTC. Translating it yields CASSLEREGTRYF.